This TCR beta chain is drawn from a study of blood T cell repertoires in COVID-19. Background on the study: The analysed material was cDNA or gDNA that came from T cells, B-cell-depleted T cells, or PBMCs.

Participants reported their clinical history, and cohort assignment relied on those reports. CDR1 is SGHRS, CDR2 YFSETQ, per germline. Germline trimming cut 1 base from V and 4 bases from J; bases unmatched to any gene: 3. This CDR3 region has 15 residues. Generated by immunoSEQ multiplex PCR, the TCRdb table keeps only in-frame clones and is missing some. The table shows 150,000 to 200,000 clones, with about 88% occurring only once. This clonotype was obtained from a woman aged 40 to 50 in a cohort exposed to, infected with or recovered from COVID-19 (not recorded which). Sequenced input: PBMCs or T cells enriched from blood (not recorded which). The J gene is TRBJ1-1, the V gene TRBV5-1; 11 bases align to TRBD1. Here the CDR3 reads CASSLLGTGGTEAFF. CDR3 DNA: TGCGCCAGCAGCTTGTTGGGGACAGGGGGCACTGAAGCTTTCTTT. The full variable domain, with the rest looked up from reference TRBV5-1 and TRBJ1-1, is KAGVTQTPRYLIKTRGQQVTLSCSPISGHRSVSWYQQTPGQGLQFLFEYFSETQRNKGNFPGRFSGRQFSNSRSEMNVSTLELGDSALYLCASSLLGTGGTEAFFGQGTRLTVV.